A single sample gave rise to the 20 T cell receptor beta chains below, sequenced in a study of CD8 T cells in ankylosing spondylitis. TCRdb re-analysed the 5' RACE reads in MiXCR, keeping a single row per CDR3 protein. The sample has 150,000 to 200,000 distinct CDR3 sequences, 25% to 35% seen once. Sequenced: synovial fluid, either unsorted or a sorted T cell fraction (not recorded which). The receptors originated from a male donor with ankylosing spondylitis.

As to this clonotype: A clone one base away is much larger, so this may be a read error. This chain joins TRBV5-1 and TRBJ1-6, with D tentatively TRBD1 (5 bases). This CDR3 comprises 15 residues. Between the trimmed V and J ends, which lost 4 bases and 9 bases, there was a span of 17 bases. Germline CDR1 reads SGHRS; CDR2 reads YFSETQ. For the CDR3, the DNA is TGCGCCAGCAGCACCCGCCGGGACTGGGGTTCACCCCTCCACTTT. Translating gives CASSTRRDWGSPLHF.

This clonotype was detected once. The chain uses TRBV5-1 and TRBJ2-3, with unresolved D. CDR1 is SGHRS, CDR2 YFSETQ, per germline. The CDR3 has 15 residues. The V gene lost 0 bases and the J gene lost 0 bases, with 8 bases spanning the gap. The CDR3 nucleotides read TGCGCCAGCAGCTTGGAAGGGTCTAGCACAGATACGCAGTATTTT. Translated: CASSLEGSSTDTQYF.

This clonotype occurred many times. The V gene is TRBV7-8, the J gene TRBJ2-4; possible D gene TRBD1, 6 bases. From germline, CDR1 is SGHVS and CDR2 FQNEAQ. Trimming took 1 base from V and 7 from J, leaving 14 bases between them. The CDR3 runs to 15 residues. CDR3 protein: CASSLEWETGNIQYF. The CDR3 DNA reads as TGTGCCAGCAGCTTAGAATGGGAAACAGGGAACATTCAGTACTTC.

This clonotype appeared once. The J gene is TRBJ1-1, the V gene TRBV29-1, with no clear D. Germline V gene lookup returns CDR1 SQVTM and CDR2 ANQGSEA. The CDR3 runs 12 residues. V lost 3 bases and J 11 bases, leaving 16 bases between the germline ends. The CDR3 reads CSVDGGVPGAFF. CDR3 coding DNA: TGCAGCGTTGATGGCGGAGTGCCTGGTGCTTTCTTT.

V usage is TRBV28 and J usage is TRBJ2-3; 14 bases fit TRBD2. CDR3 size: 17 residues. The trim removed 2 bases at V and 2 bases at J, leaving 3 bases unmatched. In germline, CDR1 is MDHEN, CDR2 SYDVKM. This chain's CDR3 is CASSLRGLAGDTDTQYF. As DNA, the CDR3 is TGTGCCAGCAGTTTAAGGGGACTAGCGGGAGACACAGATACGCAGTATTTT.

This clonotype was picked up many times. This CDR3 reads CASSPQGQAPKALFF. CDR3 in DNA: TGCGCCAGCAGCCCACAGGGACAGGCCCCCAAGGCGCTGTTTTTT. The V gene is TRBV5-1, the J gene TRBJ2-2, with 8 nucleotides matching TRBD1. J gave up 13 bases and V 4 bases, and 15 bases lay outside the gene matches. CDR1 SGHRS and CDR2 YFSETQ come from the germline V gene. This CDR3 is 15 amino acids long.

This clonotype has a count of ten or more. This chain connects TRBV12-3 or TRBV12-4 to TRBJ2-7, with 9 nucleotides matching TRBD1. CDR3 size: 14 residues. Trimming removed 5 bases from V and 7 bases from J; junction bases left unmatched: 9. The CDR3 DNA reads TGTGCCAGCAGTCAACAGGGGGCAATAGGGGAGCAGTACTTC. Its translation is CASSQQGAIGEQYF.

This clonotype was seen a handful of times. This chain uses TRBV6-1 with TRBJ1-5; no clear D gene. Trimming removed 0 bases at V and 6 bases at J, with 6 bases between. Germline assignment: CDR1 MNHNS and CDR2 SASEGT. The length of the CDR3 is 13 residues. The CDR3, as DNA: TGTGCCAGCAGTGAAGCAGGGCGTCAGCCCCAGCATTTT. It codes for CASSEAGRQPQHF.

The rearrangement joins TRBV5-1 to TRBJ2-1, with 12 bases matching TRBD2. Germline V lookup: CDR1 SGHRS, CDR2 YFSETQ. V trimming: 0 bases; J trimming: 8 bases; junction bases outside the gene matches: 6. The CDR3 length is 16 residues. CDR3 sequence (DNA): TGCGCCAGCAGCTTGGACCCTAGCGGGGGGGACTATGAGCAGTTCTTC. Translated: CASSLDPSGGDYEQFF.

The rearrangement links TRBV12-3 or TRBV12-4 to TRBJ2-3; no reliable D call. Trimming took 3 bases from V and 1 from J, leaving 17 bases between them. The CDR3 totals 17 residues. The CDR3: CASSLERNYQRTDTQYF. CDR3 sequence (DNA): TGTGCCAGCAGTTTGGAACGCAACTACCAACGCACAGATACGCAGTATTTT.

This clonotype came up many times. This rearrangement joins TRBV7-9 to TRBJ1-2; weak D call: TRBD1 (6 bases). Germline CDR1 SEHNR, CDR2 FQNEAQ (reference sequence). The CDR3 consists of 14 residues. Trimming removed 5 bases at V and 4 bases at J, with 14 bases between. CDR3: CASSQGSAGYGYTF. The CDR3 region has the DNA TGTGCCAGCAGCCAGGGGAGCGCTGGCTATGGCTACACCTTC.

The V and J genes are TRBV2 and TRBJ1-4; D remains unclear. Germline lookup yields CDR1 SNHLY and CDR2 FYNNEI. The CDR3 is made up of 14 amino acids. Trimming took 4 bases from V and 4 from J, leaving 10 bases between them. The DNA for the CDR3 is TGTGCCAGCAGTGTAAAACTGGTTAATGAAAAACTGTTTTTT. Its translation is CASSVKLVNEKLFF.

The genes are TRBV7-9 and TRBJ2-2, with TRBD2 matching over 10 bases. From germline, CDR1 is SEHNR and CDR2 FQNEAQ (reference sequence). V dropped 5 bases and J dropped 6; count of bases not matched to a gene: 6. The CDR3 spans 15 residues. This chain's CDR3 is CASSPGLAESGELFF. The CDR3 bases are TGTGCCAGCAGCCCCGGACTAGCGGAATCCGGGGAGCTGTTTTTT.

The rearrangement uses TRBV5-1 and TRBJ1-1, with a weak D call TRBD1 (6 bases). V was clipped by 2 bases and J by 3 bases, with 14 bases between them. Germline V lookup: CDR1 SGHRS, CDR2 YFSETQ. The CDR3 loop spans 15 amino acids. The CDR3 region has the DNA TGCGCCAGCAGCTTCGAGACAGGCTGGGACACTGAAGCTTTCTTT. This encodes CASSFETGWDTEAFF.

This chain joins TRBV12-3 or TRBV12-4 and TRBJ1-4; no firm D call. The CDR3 consists of 12 residues. V was clipped by 4 bases and J by 12 bases, with 12 bases between them. The DNA of the CDR3 is TGTGCCAGCAGTTCGGATATACGGGAACTGTTTTTT. It translates to CASSSDIRELFF.

The chain links TRBV6-1 to TRBJ1-4; D is uncertain. This CDR3 spans 15 amino acids. Germline loops: CDR1 MNHNS, CDR2 SASEGT. Trimming pared 5 bases from V and 5 bases from J, leaving 15 bases between. CDR3 in amino acids: CASSPDGYSNEKLFF. The DNA for the CDR3 is TGTGCCAGCAGTCCCGACGGGTATTCGAATGAAAAACTGTTTTTT.

The chain's CDR3 is CASSWARHKSSYNEQFF. In DNA, the CDR3 is TGTGCCAGCAGCTGGGCCCGACACAAGAGCTCCTACAATGAGCAGTTCTTC. This chain uses TRBV7-9 with TRBJ2-1; D remains unclear. The CDR3 length is 17 residues. Trimming cost V 4 bases and J 0 bases, with 16 bases left between them. CDR1 and CDR2 (germline): SEHNR, FQNEAQ (reference sequence). Together with reference TRBV7-9 and TRBJ2-1, the CDR3 gives the full variable domain: DTGVSQNPRHKITKRGQNVTFRCDPISEHNRLYWYRQTLGQGPEFLTYFQNEAQLEKSRLLSDRFSAERPKGSFSTLEIQRTEQGDSAMYLCASSWARHKSSYNEQFFGPGTRLTVL.

The CDR3 nucleotides are TGTGCCAGCAGCCCCAAATTGGAAACAGGGGCCAACGTCCTGACTTTC. Translated: CASSPKLETGANVLTF. The chain combines TRBV7-9 with TRBJ2-6, with D unclear. In germline, CDR1 is SEHNR, CDR2 FQNEAQ (reference sequence). Trimming shortened V by 5 bases and J by 4 bases, and 15 bases separated the two germline ends. The CDR3 sequence is 16 residues long.

V gene TRBV6-5 combines with J gene TRBJ1-2; D uncertain. Between the trimmed V and J ends, which lost 4 bases and 2 bases, there was a span of 11 bases. The CDR3 consists of 14 residues. The germline gives CDR1 MNHEY, CDR2 SVGAGI. The CDR3 region has the DNA TGTGCCAGCAGTTCCAAAGGACGGAACTATGGCTACACCTTC. This codes for CASSSKGRNYGYTF.

This chain uses TRBV14 with TRBJ2-7, with D uncertain. This CDR3 comprises 13 residues. V was trimmed by 0 bases and J by 3 bases, leaving 6 bases between them. The germline gives CDR1 SGHDN, CDR2 FVKESK. The CDR3 sequence is CASSQDRNYEQYF. Here the CDR3 DNA reads TGTGCCAGCAGCCAAGACAGGAACTACGAGCAGTACTTC.